This entry describes one T cell receptor (beta chain). Antigen specificity is unknown. The donors comprised healthy bone marrow donors. The sample comes from a study of cytomegalovirus exposure and HLA in healthy donors. The CDR3 is made up of 15 amino acids. The V and J ends lost 6 bases and 4 bases respectively, with 19 bases between them. Germline assignment: CDR1 MNHEY and CDR2 SVGAGI. Vbeta (60) and Jbeta (13) primers were used in the PCR. TCRdb's copy holds only in-frame clones and misses some; the assay was immunoSEQ multiplex PCR. This sample has around 58,000 clones, with 55% to 75% found just once. General study findings and limits: Rarity marked most TCR sequences, yet some public TCRs occurred in many donors. Altogether, some 170 TCR beta chains were recorded as cytomegalovirus-associated. Judged likely to be a sequencing artifact was a cluster of highly shared sequence variants.

The origin of this receptor is a man aged 35 to 55 in good health and CMV-seropositive. The specimen sequenced was PBMCs. This sequence joins TRBV6-5 and TRBJ2-7; tentative D call: TRBD1 (6 bases). In nucleotides, the CDR3 is TGTGCCAGCAGCTCTCCTGCCAGGGGACCTTACGAGCAGTACTTC. Residues: CASSSPARGPYEQYF.